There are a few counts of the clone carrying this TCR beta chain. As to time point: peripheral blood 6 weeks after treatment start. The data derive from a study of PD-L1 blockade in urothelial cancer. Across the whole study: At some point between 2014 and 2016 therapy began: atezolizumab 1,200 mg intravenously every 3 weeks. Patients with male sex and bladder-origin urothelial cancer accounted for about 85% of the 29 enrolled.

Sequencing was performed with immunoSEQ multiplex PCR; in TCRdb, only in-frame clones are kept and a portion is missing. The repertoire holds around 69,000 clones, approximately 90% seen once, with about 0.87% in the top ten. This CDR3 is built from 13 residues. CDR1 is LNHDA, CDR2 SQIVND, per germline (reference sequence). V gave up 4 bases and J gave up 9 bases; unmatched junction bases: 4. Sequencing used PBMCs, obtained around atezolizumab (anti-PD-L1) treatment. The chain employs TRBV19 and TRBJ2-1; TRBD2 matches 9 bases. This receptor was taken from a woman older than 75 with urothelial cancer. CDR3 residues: CASSSLAGIEQFF. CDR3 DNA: TGTGCCAGTAGTAGCCTAGCGGGAATTGAGCAGTTCTTC.